The 9 T cell receptor beta chains listed next were all sequenced from one sample in a study of cytomegalovirus exposure and HLA in healthy donors (dated by TCRdb to 2016 to 2017). Libraries were built with the immunoSEQ multiplex PCR assay. The multiplex PCR relied on a mix of 60 forward primers for TCR Vbeta segments and 13 reverse primers for TCR Jbeta segments. TCRdb took this table from immuneACCESS and kept in-frame rearrangements with V and J called. Such tables lack part of the clones; where checked against another copy, unresolved V genes explain under half of the gap, and the rest is unexplained. This sample has some 150,000 clones in its table, and about 80% of those were observed once. Clones ranked in the top ten supply about 4.7% of the sample. The sequencing sample was made of PBMCs. All receptors come from a man between 25 and 39 years old in good health and CMV-seronegative.

The chain has TRBV27 and TRBJ1-5, with no clear D. V was clipped by 3 bases and J by 2 bases, with 11 bases between them. CDR1 MNHEY and CDR2 SMNVEV come from the germline V gene (reference sequence). This CDR3 region has 15 residues. CDR3 in DNA: TGTGCCAGCAGTTTGGGAGGGAGTCGCAATCAGCCCCAGCATTTT. This codes for CASSLGGSRNQPQHF.

On this clone: Germline is not matched at one junction end, which may reflect a read error. This sample also contains other DNA sequences that code for the same CDR3. This sequence joins TRBV9 and TRBJ2-3; 11 nucleotides agree with TRBD1. Germline assignment: CDR1 SGDLS and CDR2 YYNGEE. This CDR3 is built from 15 residues. The CDR3 reads CASRRTGGSTDTQYF. The CDR3, as DNA: TGTGCCAGCAGGCGGACAGGGGGCAGCACGGATACGCAGTATTTT.

CDR3 bases: TGCAGCGTTGGGGAGGGACTAGCGTCTAGCACAGATACGCAGTATTTT. Protein sequence: CSVGEGLASSTDTQYF. V and J are TRBV29-1 and TRBJ2-3; 10 bases are a match to TRBD2. V lost 4 bases, J lost 0 bases, and 7 bases stayed unmatched. CDR1 and CDR2 from the germline V gene are SQVTM and ANQGSEA. This CDR3 is built from 16 residues.

The chain links TRBV10-3 to TRBJ2-3; the D gene is possibly TRBD2 (7 bases). Trimming took off 6 bases at V and 4 bases at J, with 14 bases between the two ends. This CDR3 comprises 14 residues. Germline V gives CDR1 ENHRY, CDR2 SYGVKD. CDR3 in amino acids: CAIREGGSADTQYF. As DNA, the CDR3 is TGTGCCATCAGGGAGGGGGGGTCCGCAGATACGCAGTATTTT.

The rearrangement links TRBV18 to TRBJ2-2; D uncertain. The CDR3 spans 15 residues. The V gene's germline CDR1 is KGHSH and CDR2 LQKENI. V was cut by 6 bases and J by 0 bases, with 11 bases left in between. The CDR3 bases are TGTGCCAGCTCGCCCCGCGTCGCGAACACCGGGGAGCTGTTTTTT. Translation: CASSPRVANTGELFF.

This clone was found a few times. The rearrangement links TRBV2 to TRBJ1-5; D unresolved. Germline V lookup: CDR1 SNHLY, CDR2 FYNNEI. This CDR3 is built from 15 residues. V lost 6 bases and J lost 0, with 12 bases in between. The CDR3 spells CASRGRGYSNQPQHF. The CDR3 DNA is TGTGCCAGCAGGGGCCGAGGGTATAGCAATCAGCCCCAGCATTTT.

The J gene is TRBJ2-3, the V gene TRBV27, with TRBD2 matching 7 bases. Germline V CDR1 and CDR2: MNHEY, SMNVEV (reference sequence). The V segment lost 2 bases and the J segment 4 bases; nucleotides outside the gene matches: 6. CDR3 size: 15 residues. In nucleotides, the CDR3 is TGTGCCAGCAGTTTACGGGGGGATTGGGCAGATACGCAGTATTTT. Amino acid sequence: CASSLRGDWADTQYF.

CDR3 DNA: TGCGCCAGCAGCCCCCAGACAGGGGTTACCGACTTTAACTATGGCTACACCTTC. Amino acid sequence: CASSPQTGVTDFNYGYTF. The chain has TRBV23-1 and TRBJ1-2; the match to TRBD1 covers 8 bases. TRBV23-1 is given ORF status, its function remaining uncertain. V was pared by 6 bases and J by 1 base, with 16 bases of the junction left unmatched. The CDR3 consists of 18 residues.

The chain joins TRBV9 to TRBJ1-5, with D possibly being TRBD1 (5 bases). Germline V gene sequence: CDR1 SGDLS, CDR2 YYNGEE. This CDR3 spans 15 amino acids. Trimming cost V 0 bases and J 1 base, with 8 bases left between them. CDR3 sequence: CASSVDGGSNQPQHF. For the CDR3, the DNA is TGTGCCAGCAGCGTAGACGGGGGAAGCAATCAGCCCCAGCATTTT.